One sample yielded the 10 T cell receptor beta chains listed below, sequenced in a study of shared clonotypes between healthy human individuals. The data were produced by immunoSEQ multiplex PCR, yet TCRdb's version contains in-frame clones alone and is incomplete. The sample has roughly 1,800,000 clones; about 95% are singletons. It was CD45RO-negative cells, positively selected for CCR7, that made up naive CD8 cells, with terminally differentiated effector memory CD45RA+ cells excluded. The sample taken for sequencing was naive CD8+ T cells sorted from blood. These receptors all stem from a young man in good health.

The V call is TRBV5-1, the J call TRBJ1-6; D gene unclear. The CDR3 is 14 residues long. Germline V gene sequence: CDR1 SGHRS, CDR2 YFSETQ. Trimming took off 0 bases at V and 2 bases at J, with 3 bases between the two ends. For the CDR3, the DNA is TGCGCCAGCAGCTTGGTCCCCTATAATTCACCCCTCCACTTT. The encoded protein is CASSLVPYNSPLHF.

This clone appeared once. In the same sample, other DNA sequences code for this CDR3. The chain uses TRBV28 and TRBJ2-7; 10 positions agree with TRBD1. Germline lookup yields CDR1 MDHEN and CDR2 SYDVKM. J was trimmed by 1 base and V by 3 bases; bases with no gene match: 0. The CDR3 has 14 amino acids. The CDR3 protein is CASSLDRGSYEQYF. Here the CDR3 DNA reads TGTGCCAGCAGTTTGGACAGGGGGTCCTACGAGCAGTACTTC.

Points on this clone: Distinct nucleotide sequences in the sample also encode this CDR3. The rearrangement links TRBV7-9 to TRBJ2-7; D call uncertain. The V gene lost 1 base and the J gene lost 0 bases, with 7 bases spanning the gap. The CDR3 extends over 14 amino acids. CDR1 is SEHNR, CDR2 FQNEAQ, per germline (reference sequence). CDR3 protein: CASSLGQSSYEQYF. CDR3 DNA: TGTGCCAGCAGCTTAGGCCAGTCCTCCTACGAGCAGTACTTC. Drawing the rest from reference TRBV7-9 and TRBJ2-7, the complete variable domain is DTGVSQNPRHKITKRGQNVTFRCDPISEHNRLYWYRQTLGQGPEFLTYFQNEAQLEKSRLLSDRFSAERPKGSFSTLEIQRTEQGDSAMYLCASSLGQSSYEQYFGPGTRLTVT.

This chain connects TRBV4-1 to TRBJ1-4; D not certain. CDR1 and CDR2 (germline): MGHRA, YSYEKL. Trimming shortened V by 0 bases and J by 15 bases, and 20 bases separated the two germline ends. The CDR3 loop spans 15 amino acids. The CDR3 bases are TGCGCCAGCAGCCAAGAAGGGCGGACCGAAGACTTATTGTTTTTT. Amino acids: CASSQEGRTEDLLFF.

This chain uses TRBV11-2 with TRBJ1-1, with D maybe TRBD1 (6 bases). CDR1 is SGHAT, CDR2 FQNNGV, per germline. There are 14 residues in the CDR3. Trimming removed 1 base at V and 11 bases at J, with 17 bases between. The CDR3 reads CASSLAQGPREAFF. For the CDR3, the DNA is TGTGCCAGCAGCTTAGCGCAGGGGCCTCGAGAGGCTTTCTTT.

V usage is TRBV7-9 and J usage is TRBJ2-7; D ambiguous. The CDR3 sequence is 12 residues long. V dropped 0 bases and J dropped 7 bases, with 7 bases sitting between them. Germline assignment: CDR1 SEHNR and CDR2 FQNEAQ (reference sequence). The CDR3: CASSLAKDEQYF. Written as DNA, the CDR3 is TGTGCCAGCAGCTTAGCAAAGGATGAGCAGTACTTC.

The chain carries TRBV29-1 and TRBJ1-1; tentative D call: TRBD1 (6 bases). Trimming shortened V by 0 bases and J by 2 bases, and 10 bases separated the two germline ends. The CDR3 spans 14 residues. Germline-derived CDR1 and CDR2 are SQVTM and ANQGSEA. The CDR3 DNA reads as TGCAGCGTTGAAGAAGGGGGGATTAACACTGAAGCTTTCTTT. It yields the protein CSVEEGGINTEAFF.

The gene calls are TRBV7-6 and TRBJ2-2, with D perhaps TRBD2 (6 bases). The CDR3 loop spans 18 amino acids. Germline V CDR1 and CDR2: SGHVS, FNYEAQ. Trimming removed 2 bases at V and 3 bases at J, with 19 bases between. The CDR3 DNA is TGTGCCAGCAGCTTAAAGCCAGCGGAGGGCCCTGACACCGGGGAGCTGTTTTTT. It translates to CASSLKPAEGPDTGELFF.

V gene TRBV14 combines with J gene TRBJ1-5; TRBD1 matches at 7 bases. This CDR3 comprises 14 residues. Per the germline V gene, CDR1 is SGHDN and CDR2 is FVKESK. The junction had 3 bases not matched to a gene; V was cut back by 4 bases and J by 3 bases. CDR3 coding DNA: TGTGCCAGCAGCCCCAGGGGGTTCAATCAGCCCCAGCATTTT. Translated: CASSPRGFNQPQHF. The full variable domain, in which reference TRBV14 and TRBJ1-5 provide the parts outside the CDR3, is EAGVTQFPSHSVIEKGQTVTLRCDPISGHDNLYWYRRVMGKEIKFLLHFVKESKQDESGMPNNRFLAERTGGTYSTLKVQPAELEDSGVYFCASSPRGFNQPQHFGDGTRLSIL.

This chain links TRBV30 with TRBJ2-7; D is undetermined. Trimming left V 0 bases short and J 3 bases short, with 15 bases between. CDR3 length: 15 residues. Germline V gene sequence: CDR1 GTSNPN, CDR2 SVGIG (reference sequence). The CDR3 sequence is CAWSVGQWGIYEQYF. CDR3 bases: TGTGCCTGGAGTGTAGGTCAGTGGGGTATCTACGAGCAGTACTTC.